This T cell receptor (beta chain) was sequenced in a study of blood T cell repertoires in COVID-19. About the study: PBMCs, B-cell-depleted T cells, or T cells were the source of the cDNA or gDNA that made up the material.

The V gene's germline CDR1 is MDHEN and CDR2 SYDVKM. The CDR3 extends over 14 amino acids. Trimming removed 4 bases at V and 2 bases at J, with 11 bases between. As originally analysed: Reference gene primer amplification in the assay estimated nucleated cell counts. This table comes from immunoSEQ multiplex PCR, and its TCRdb copy is limited to in-frame clones, with some not included. The V and J calls and clone size are taken from that table; D and trimming were inferred from the DNA. The sample has 200,000 or so clones, around nine tenths seen once. The sequence came from a woman in her thirties or forties who had recovered from COVID-19. The sequencing sample was made of peripheral blood. The chain joins TRBV28 to TRBJ1-2, with D maybe TRBD1 (6 bases). For the CDR3, the DNA is TGTGCCAGCAGTTCTTGGACAGACAACTATGGCTACACCTTC. Encoded protein: CASSSWTDNYGYTF.